The entry that follows covers one T cell receptor (beta chain) sequence. What it binds is not known. The same CDR3 arises from other DNA sequences in this sample as well. Germline V gene lookup returns CDR1 SEHNR and CDR2 FQNEAQ (reference sequence). Deletions cut 0 bases from V and 5 bases from J, with 5 bases between. The CDR3 consists of 13 residues. The whole isolated RNA underwent reverse transcription, so sequencing captured expressed TCRB transcripts. About 3.7 million reads on average were seen across naive, central memory and regulatory T cell samples. Assay: immunoSEQ multiplex PCR; the TCRdb copy retains only in-frame clones and omits some. The data show 600,000 to 700,000 clones, 10% to 15% seen once. This specimen comes from a study of beta chain features in type 1 diabetes. Study-wide results and limits: There was no resolution here of whether HLA type influences TCRB rearrangement. Shortening that was moderate but significant affected the TCRB CDR3s of Type 1 diabetes patients in all four CD4+ subsets.

Sorting produced populations that all topped 95% purity. The sample was naive CD4+ T cells from blood. The rearrangement links TRBV7-9 to TRBJ1-5; D not certain. The source of this sequence is a man between 18 and 35 years old with type 1 diabetes. CDR3 protein: CASSLAGDQPQHF. The CDR3 coding sequence is TGTGCCAGCAGCTTAGCCGGGGATCAGCCCCAGCATTTT.